The 25 T cell receptor beta chains presented below share a single source sample, sequenced in a study of Ad26.COV2.S vaccination and SARS-CoV-2 variants (dated by TCRdb to the early 2020s). Libraries were made using the immunoSEQ multiplex PCR assay. TCRdb stores this immuneACCESS table with in-frame sequences only. Part of the clones is absent; in the studies checked, under half of the shortfall reflects unresolved V genes, and no reason is known for the rest. Here the sample has hundreds of thousands of clones; approximately 90% occur a single time. The ten largest make up roughly 5% of the sample. The treatment or condition tag for this specimen amounts to: some 20 received Ad26.COV2.S at low or high dose, single or two shots; about 5 received placebo; per-sample allocation not given. Repertoires of vaccine and placebo recipients were sequenced from samples taken on day 63 after the first injection.

This specimen consisted of peripheral blood, obtained in a trial of Ad26.COV2.S vaccine versus placebo. These receptors were obtained from a person aged 18-60 years who received the Ad26.COV2.S COVID-19 vaccine or a placebo.

CDR3 bases: TGCGCCAGCAGCTTGGACCGGAGGACCTATAATTCACCCCTCCACTTT. Amino acid sequence: CASSLDRRTYNSPLHF. V usage is TRBV5-1 and J usage is TRBJ1-6; D gene unclear. Looked up from germline, CDR1 is SGHRS and CDR2 is YFSETQ. CDR3 length: 16 residues. V lost 0 bases, J lost 2 bases, and 9 bases lay in between.

The chain has TRBV1 and TRBJ2-2; TRBD2, the table's D call, lacks a check against the DNA. TRBV1 is flagged as a pseudogene. There are 17 residues in the CDR3. CDR3: CTSSQDGGRDPTGELFF. The CDR3, as DNA: TGCACCAGCAGCCAAGATGGGGGGAGGGACCCCACCGGGGAGCTGTTTTTT.

This clone was detected only once. The chain joins TRBV29-1 to TRBJ1-1; a weak D match, TRBD1 (5 bases). The V gene's germline CDR1 is SQVTM and CDR2 ANQGSEA. V was clipped by 7 bases and J by 4 bases, with 10 bases between them. This CDR3 has 11 residues. The CDR3 here is CSGGRGTEAFF. CDR3 in DNA: TGCAGCGGGGGGAGAGGCACTGAAGCTTTCTTT.

This sequence joins TRBV2 and TRBJ1-5; 10 bases are shared with TRBD1. CDR3 length: 18 amino acids. V gave up 6 bases and J gave up 0 bases; unmatched junction bases: 11. Per the germline V gene, CDR1 is SNHLY and CDR2 is FYNNEI. In DNA, the CDR3 is TGTGCCAGCAGACTTTCCGGGACAGGGGCTCTTAGCAATCAGCCCCAGCATTTT. Protein: CASRLSGTGALSNQPQHF. The full variable domain, completed using reference TRBV2 and TRBJ1-5, is EPEVTQTPSHQVTQMGQEVILRCVPISNHLYFYWYRQILGQKVEFLVSFYNNEISEKSEIFDDQFSVERPDGSNFTLKIRSTKLEDSAMYFCASRLSGTGALSNQPQHFGDGTRLSIL.

The chain carries TRBV7-9 and TRBJ2-1; D uncertain. The germline gives CDR1 SEHNR, CDR2 FQNEAQ (reference sequence). The CDR3 runs to 12 residues. The V end lost 0 bases, the J end lost 6 bases, and 3 bases lay between the germline ends. CDR3 sequence (DNA): TGTGCCAGCAGCTTAGCGCTCAATGAGCAGTTCTTC. Residues: CASSLALNEQFF.

The rearrangement joins TRBV25-1 to TRBJ2-7, with 10 bases identical to TRBD1. V was clipped by 4 bases and J by 0 bases; unmatched bases: 6. CDR1 MGHDK and CDR2 SYGVNS come from the germline V gene. This CDR3 is 16 amino acids long. CDR3 loop: CASSAPGQGVSYEQYF. CDR3 nucleotide sequence: TGTGCCAGCAGTGCTCCAGGACAGGGGGTCTCCTACGAGCAGTACTTC.

The chain uses TRBV27 and TRBJ2-2; 7 nucleotides agree with TRBD2. V shed 3 bases, J shed 4 bases, and the junction held 5 bases outside the gene matches. Per germline, CDR1 MNHEY and CDR2 SMNVEV (reference sequence). CDR3 length equals 15 residues. The DNA of the CDR3 is TGTGCCAGCAGTTTGCTGACTAGCACCACCGGGGAGCTGTTTTTT. Encoded protein: CASSLLTSTTGELFF.

V gene TRBV10-3 combines with J gene TRBJ1-4; D not certain. The CDR3 length is 14 residues. The germline V gene has CDR1 ENHRY and CDR2 SYGVKD. The V end was cut by 10 bases, the J end by 1 base, with 13 bases between. The CDR3 sequence is CASRSGGTNEKLFF. The CDR3 DNA follows: TGTGCCAGCCGTTCAGGAGGAACTAATGAAAAACTGTTTTTT.

J is TRBJ2-3 and V is TRBV7-2; D gene ambiguous. CDR3 size: 15 residues. V lost 1 base and J 2 bases, leaving 10 bases between the germline ends. Germline CDR1 SGHTA, CDR2 FQGNSA. The CDR3 region is CASSLEESNTDTQYF. DNA of the CDR3: TGTGCCAGCAGCTTAGAGGAATCCAACACAGATACGCAGTATTTT.

The rearrangement uses TRBV5-8 and TRBJ2-7; 9 nucleotides align to TRBD1. This CDR3 region has 16 residues. The J segment lost 3 bases and the V segment lost 0 bases, leaving 7 bases of the junction unmatched. Germline V gives CDR1 SGHTS, CDR2 YDEGEE. The CDR3 loop reads CASSLVFRTGDYEQYF. CDR3 bases: TGTGCCAGCAGCTTGGTATTCAGGACAGGGGACTACGAGCAGTACTTC. Full variable domain (remainder filled in from reference TRBV5-8 and TRBJ2-7): EAGVTQSPTHLIKTRGQQATLRCSPISGHTSVYWYQQALGLGLQFLLWYDEGEERNRGNFPPRFSGRQFPNYSSELNVNALELEDSALYLCASSLVFRTGDYEQYFGPGTRLTVT.

V gene TRBV4-2 combines with J gene TRBJ2-1; the match to TRBD2 covers 9 bases. This CDR3 spans 15 amino acids. The V gene end was trimmed by 0 bases and the J gene end by 8 bases; junction bases not matched to a gene: 5. CDR1 and CDR2 from the germline V gene are LGHNA and YNFKEQ. This chain's CDR3 is CASSQDVGTSYEQFF. CDR3 in DNA: TGTGCCAGCAGCCAAGATGTAGGGACTAGCTATGAGCAGTTCTTC.

V and J are TRBV5-1 and TRBJ2-7; 9 bases agree with TRBD1. J was trimmed by 6 bases and V by 4 bases; bases with no gene match: 11. This CDR3 spans 15 amino acids. Germline CDR1 SGHRS, CDR2 YFSETQ. CDR3 DNA sequence: TGCGCCAGCAGCGTCACTCCCGGGACAGGGTCCGAGCAGTACTTC. Translating it yields CASSVTPGTGSEQYF.

J is TRBJ2-1 and V is TRBV7-3; 8 nucleotides align to TRBD1. Looked up from germline, CDR1 is SGHTA and CDR2 is FQGTGA. This CDR3 is built from 15 residues. J gave up 5 bases and V 6 bases, and 9 bases lay outside the gene matches. The CDR3 nucleotides are TGTGCCAGCAGTCTTACAGGGGGTACAAACAATGAGCAGTTCTTC. Translated, it gives CASSLTGGTNNEQFF.

The chain has TRBV13 and TRBJ2-1; tentatively, D is TRBD2 (5 bases). Germline values: CDR1 PRHDT, CDR2 FYEKMQ (reference sequence). The V and J ends lost 5 bases and 5 bases respectively, with 13 bases between them. CDR3 length: 14 residues. Written as DNA, the CDR3 is TGTGCCAGCAGCGATGCCGGGATAAACAATGAGCAGTTCTTC. Protein sequence: CASSDAGINNEQFF.

This rearrangement joins TRBV5-6 to TRBJ2-5; possibly TRBD2 for D (6 bases). Germline V gene data show CDR1 as SGHDT and CDR2 as YYEEEE. V shed 1 base and J shed 4 bases, with 11 bases lying between them. The CDR3 extends over 14 amino acids. CDR3 loop: CASSLLGTGETQYF. The CDR3 nucleotides are TGTGCCAGCAGCTTGCTAGGGACTGGAGAGACCCAGTACTTC.

V gene TRBV24-1 combines with J gene TRBJ1-5; D uncertain. Deletions cut 1 base from V and 4 bases from J, with 7 bases between. The CDR3 contains 14 residues. Germline CDR1 KGHDR, CDR2 SFDVKD. The CDR3 DNA reads as TGTGCCACCAGTGATTTAACCGTAAATCAGCCCCAGCATTTT. Its translation: CATSDLTVNQPQHF.

J is TRBJ1-2 and V is TRBV15; the D gene is possibly TRBD1 (6 bases). With 6 bases removed from V and 3 bases from J, the gap between germline ends came to 17 bases. From germline, CDR1 is LNHNV and CDR2 YYDKDF (reference sequence). CDR3 size: 15 residues. The CDR3 nucleotides read TGTGCCACCAGTCGCGGAGCTTCAGGGGACTATGGCTACACCTTC. This gives the protein CATSRGASGDYGYTF.

This chain uses TRBV15 with TRBJ2-6; TRBD2 matches 7 bases. Germline V gives CDR1 LNHNV, CDR2 YYDKDF (reference sequence). With V trimmed by 5 bases and J by 1 base, 2 bases remained unmatched. The CDR3 spans 15 residues. The CDR3 spells CATSELASGANVLTF. Written as DNA, the CDR3 is TGTGCCACCAGCGAACTAGCGTCTGGGGCCAACGTCCTGACTTTC.

This clone has only one observation. The V gene is TRBV7-8, the J gene TRBJ1-1; TRBD1 is a possible D gene (5 bases). Trimming stripped 8 bases from V and 2 bases from J, with 18 bases between. CDR3 size: 15 residues. The germline CDR1 and CDR2 sequences are SGHVS and FQNEAQ. CDR3 in DNA: TGTGCCAGCGAATTGTTTGGACAAGCTAACACTGAAGCTTTCTTT. Translating it yields CASELFGQANTEAFF.

This clone came up a few times. CDR3 protein: CASSLHGDNEQFF. The DNA for the CDR3 is TGTGCCAGCAGCTTACACGGGGACAATGAGCAGTTCTTC. This chain uses TRBV7-9 with TRBJ2-1; perhaps TRBD2 as D (5 bases). The CDR3 consists of 13 residues. CDR1 and CDR2 (germline): SEHNR, FQNEAQ (reference sequence). Trimming left V 2 bases short and J 5 bases short, with 7 bases between.

CDR3 sequence: CASRGTSTDTQYF. The CDR3 DNA reads as TGTGCCTCCCGGGGGACTAGCACAGATACGCAGTATTTT. The V and J genes are TRBV30 and TRBJ2-3; D might be TRBD2 (6 bases). The CDR3 is made up of 13 amino acids. V lost 7 bases, J lost 0 bases, and 11 bases lay in between. Germline CDR1 reads GTSNPN; CDR2 reads SVGIG (reference sequence).

As for this clone: Different DNA sequences within this sample yield the same CDR3. V gene TRBV24-1 combines with J gene TRBJ1-5; D gene ambiguous. Trimming cost V 1 base and J 7 bases, with 4 bases left between them. The CDR3 has 12 residues. Germline V gene lookup returns CDR1 KGHDR and CDR2 SFDVKD. The CDR3, as DNA: TGTGCCACCAGTGATTTAGGGCAGCCCCAGCATTTT. The encoded protein is CATSDLGQPQHF.

A remark on this clone: The sample carries other DNA sequences with the same CDR3. The chain carries TRBV7-2 and TRBJ1-3; 7 nucleotides agree with TRBD1. Per germline, CDR1 SGHTA and CDR2 FQGNSA. The CDR3 runs 15 residues. Trimming removed 1 base from V and 3 bases from J; junction bases left unmatched: 3. The DNA of the CDR3 is TGTGCCAGCAGCTTAGTAGGGGGCAGTGGAAACACCATATATTTT. As protein: CASSLVGGSGNTIYF.

V and J are TRBV15 and TRBJ2-6; D ambiguous. The CDR3 is 14 amino acids. The ends were cut back, 6 bases at V and 4 bases at J, with 10 bases in the middle. Germline V gene sequence: CDR1 LNHNV, CDR2 YYDKDF (reference sequence). The CDR3 loop reads CATSYFAGANVLTF. DNA of the CDR3: TGTGCCACCAGTTATTTCGCGGGGGCCAACGTCCTGACTTTC.

V is TRBV27 and J is TRBJ1-5; D is possibly TRBD1 (6 bases). CDR1 and CDR2 from the germline V gene are MNHEY and SMNVEV (reference sequence). The CDR3 is 13 amino acids. Trimming pared 6 bases from V and 4 bases from J, leaving 10 bases between. The CDR3 nucleotides are TGTGCCAGCAGCAAAGACAGGAATCAGCCCCAGCATTTT. Translation gives CASSKDRNQPQHF.